This T cell receptor beta chain came from a study of immune evolution from preneoplasia to lung adenocarcinoma. Findings and caveats of the study: Clonality was highest in normal lung, lower in later-stage lesions apparently. Compared with EGFR-mutant or double wild-type lesions, KRAS-mutant nodules were more clonal.

Profiling relied on immunoSEQ multiplex PCR, and the TCRdb table lists in-frame clones only, not all of them. The sample lists about 4,000 clones, approximately 72% occurring once. This clone was picked up a small number of times. As yet, its antigen is unknown. Histologic diagnosis was independently verified by two lung pathologists. Germline values: CDR1 SGHNT, CDR2 YENEEA. Trimming shortened V by 0 bases and J by 4 bases, and 6 bases separated the two germline ends. The CDR3 has 13 residues. Material for sequencing was FFPE minimally invasive lung adenocarcinoma tissue. The rearrangement links TRBV11-3 to TRBJ1-1; D is unclear. The TCR originated in a person between 70 and 80 years old with lung adenocarcinoma. The CDR3 spells CASSLEASTEAFF. DNA for the CDR3: TGTGCCAGCAGCTTAGAGGCCAGCACTGAAGCTTTCTTT. The full variable domain, in which reference TRBV11-3 and TRBJ1-1 provide the parts outside the CDR3, is EAGVVQSPRYKIIEKKQPVAFWCNPISGHNTLYWYLQNLGQGPELLIRYENEEAVDDSQLPKDRFSAERLKGVDSTLKIQPAELGDSAVYLCASSLEASTEAFFGQGTRLTVV.